Below, 18 T cell receptor beta chains from the same sample are listed, as sequenced in a study of Ad26.COV2.S vaccination and SARS-CoV-2 variants. Treatment indicated: around 19 received Ad26.COV2.S at low or high dose, single or two shots; 5 received placebo; per-sample allocation not given. Sampling took place 63 days after the first vaccine or placebo injection. The data were produced by immunoSEQ multiplex PCR, yet TCRdb's version contains in-frame clones alone and is incomplete. The sample includes about 390,000 clones, 92% of them seen just once. Source: peripheral blood, taken in a trial of Ad26.COV2.S vaccine versus placebo. The receptor set was obtained from a person aged 18-60 years who received the Ad26.COV2.S COVID-19 vaccine or a placebo.

Turning to this clone: Sequence at one end of the junction differs from germline and may be a read error. The CDR3 nucleotides read TGTGCCAGTACCGAAACCGACAACTTAGTTTTC. It is translated as CASTETDNLVF. The chain combines TRBV19 with TRBJ1-2; no firm D call. Germline lookup yields CDR1 LNHDA and CDR2 SQIVND (reference sequence). CDR3 length: 11 amino acids.

The chain is built from TRBV11-3 and TRBJ1-1; D not resolved. V lost 0 bases, J lost 1 base, and 3 bases lay in between. This CDR3 spans 13 amino acids. CDR1 is SGHNT and CDR2 is YENEEA in the germline V gene. Here the CDR3 DNA reads TGTGCCAGCAGCTTAGAGACGAACACTGAAGCTTTCTTT. This codes for CASSLETNTEAFF.

The J gene is TRBJ2-7, the V gene TRBV13; 10 nucleotides line up with TRBD1. Germline assignment: CDR1 PRHDT and CDR2 FYEKMQ (reference sequence). V trimming: 1 base; J trimming: 3 bases; junction bases outside the gene matches: 6. The CDR3 has 16 residues. The CDR3: CASSLDGQGEYYEQYF. CDR3 nucleotide sequence: TGTGCCAGCAGCTTAGATGGACAGGGGGAATACTACGAGCAGTACTTC.

The chain links TRBV28 to TRBJ2-3; 8 bases fit TRBD2. Germline V gene sequence: CDR1 MDHEN, CDR2 SYDVKM. J lost 2 bases, V lost 11 bases, and 9 bases had no gene match. The CDR3 is 14 residues long. CDR3 protein: CAGAAGGATDTQYF. CDR3 coding DNA: TGTGCCGGAGCAGCCGGGGGGGCCACAGATACGCAGTATTTT.

The chain combines TRBV5-6 with TRBJ2-3; TRBD2 matches at 9 bases. V lost 4 bases, J lost 4 bases, and 10 bases stayed unmatched. The length of the CDR3 is 16 residues. Per the germline V gene, CDR1 is SGHDT and CDR2 is YYEEEE. The CDR3 spells CASSPLGRGGADTQYF. DNA for the CDR3: TGTGCCAGCAGCCCTTTGGGGCGCGGGGGGGCAGATACGCAGTATTTT. Variable domain in full (rest from reference TRBV5-6 and TRBJ2-3): DAGVTQSPTHLIKTRGQQVTLRCSPKSGHDTVSWYQQALGQGPQFIFQYYEEEERQRGNFPDRFSGHQFPNYSSELNVNALLLGDSALYLCASSPLGRGGADTQYFGPGTRLTVL.

The V gene is TRBV19, the J gene TRBJ2-2, with TRBD2 matching over 12 bases. Germline values: CDR1 LNHDA, CDR2 SQIVND (reference sequence). V trimming: 7 bases; J trimming: 2 bases; junction bases outside the gene matches: 5. The CDR3 totals 16 residues. The CDR3 reads CASKLAGGLNTGELFF. The DNA of the CDR3 is TGTGCCAGTAAACTAGCGGGGGGCCTAAACACCGGGGAGCTGTTTTTT.

The rearrangement links TRBV4-1 to TRBJ2-7; no clear D gene. Germline assignment: CDR1 MGHRA and CDR2 YSYEKL. V was trimmed by 1 base and J by 2 bases, leaving 12 bases between them. This CDR3 spans 15 amino acids. The CDR3 loop reads CASSQVSTTTYEQYF. Here the CDR3 DNA reads TGCGCCAGCAGCCAAGTCAGTACCACGACCTACGAGCAGTACTTC.

The genes are TRBV7-9 and TRBJ2-7, with no clear D. Looked up from germline, CDR1 is SEHNR and CDR2 is FQNEAQ (reference sequence). This CDR3 spans 14 amino acids. Trimming took off 1 base at V and 1 base at J, with 8 bases between the two ends. CDR3 residues: CASSLVSQSYEQYF. CDR3 bases: TGTGCCAGCAGCTTAGTATCGCAGTCCTACGAGCAGTACTTC.

V gene TRBV3-1 (or the pseudogene TRBV3-2) combines with J gene TRBJ2-5, with 8 bases that match TRBD2. Germline-derived CDR1 and CDR2 are LGHDT and YNNKEL (reference sequence). The CDR3 spans 17 residues. With 1 base clipped from V and 4 bases from J, the junction kept 11 bases outside the gene matches. The CDR3 loop reads CASSQGWSGGGVETQYF. The CDR3 DNA sequence: TGTGCCAGCAGCCAAGGTTGGAGCGGGGGTGGAGTAGAGACCCAGTACTTC.

J is TRBJ2-1 and V is TRBV5-6; tentatively, D is TRBD1 (5 bases). V gave up 4 bases and J gave up 7 bases, with 12 bases separating them. The CDR3 totals 13 residues. Germline V CDR1 and CDR2: SGHDT, YYEEEE. CDR3: CASSHIQGNEQFF. Here the CDR3 DNA reads TGTGCCAGCAGCCATATTCAGGGTAATGAGCAGTTCTTC.

This sequence joins TRBV19 and TRBJ2-5, with D possibly TRBD2 on 5 matching bases. The CDR3 is made up of 14 amino acids. V was clipped by 3 bases and J by 1 base, with 9 bases between them. Germline V gives CDR1 LNHDA, CDR2 SQIVND (reference sequence). Here the CDR3 DNA reads TGTGCCAGTAGTATCTTCGGGATCCAAGAGACCCAGTACTTC. Amino acids: CASSIFGIQETQYF.

This clone was counted only a few times. The V and J genes are TRBV18 and TRBJ2-7; the match to TRBD1 covers 9 bases. Germline CDR1 and CDR2: KGHSH and LQKENI. The CDR3 has 14 amino acids. Trimming took 6 bases from V and 7 from J; bases not matched to a gene: 10. CDR3 DNA: TGTGCCAGCTCCCCCGGGACAGGGTTAGGGGAGCAGTACTTC. This translates into CASSPGTGLGEQYF.

This clone was found a few times. The rearrangement joins TRBV6-2 or TRBV6-3 to TRBJ1-2, with 9 bases that match TRBD1. J lost 2 bases, V lost 2 bases, and 0 bases had no gene match. The CDR3 has 14 residues. CDR1 and CDR2 from the germline V gene are MNHEY and SVGEGT. DNA for the CDR3: TGTGCCAGCAGTTACGGACAGGGGAACTATGGCTACACCTTC. Its protein product is CASSYGQGNYGYTF.

The chain recombines TRBV19 with TRBJ2-7; the match to TRBD2 covers 7 bases. V trimming: 5 bases; J trimming: 5 bases; junction bases outside the gene matches: 6. CDR3 length equals 13 residues. The V gene's germline CDR1 is LNHDA and CDR2 SQIVND (reference sequence). The CDR3 loop is CASSAIRGDEQYF. CDR3 in DNA: TGTGCCAGTAGTGCAATTCGGGGGGACGAGCAGTACTTC.

The CDR3 reads CASSFYQPQHF. The CDR3 coding sequence is TGTGCCAGCAGCTTCTATCAGCCCCAGCATTTT. This sequence joins TRBV11-2 and TRBJ1-5, with D uncertain. From germline, CDR1 is SGHAT and CDR2 FQNNGV. V was pared by 3 bases and J by 5 bases, with 2 bases between. The CDR3 has 11 amino acids.

This chain links TRBV5-4 with TRBJ1-2; 10 bases map to TRBD1. The V and J ends lost 1 base and 6 bases, in that order; junction bases with no gene match: 9. The CDR3 consists of 16 residues. Germline V gene sequence: CDR1 SGHNT, CDR2 YYREEE (reference sequence). Written as DNA, the CDR3 is TGTGCCAGCAGCTTGTCCGGGACAGGGGTTAGACATGGCTACACCTTC. This translates into CASSLSGTGVRHGYTF. Using reference TRBV5-4 and TRBJ1-2 for the parts outside the CDR3, the full variable domain is ETGVTQSPTHLIKTRGQQVTLRCSSQSGHNTVSWYQQALGQGPQFIFQYYREEENGRGNFPPRFSGLQFPNYSSELNVNALELDDSALYLCASSLSGTGVRHGYTFGSGTRLTVV.

The chain joins TRBV6-4 to TRBJ2-1; 7 nucleotides line up with TRBD1. Germline V lookup: CDR1 MRHNA, CDR2 SNTAGT. The ends lost 5 bases at V and 0 bases at J; junction bases unmatched: 1. The CDR3 extends over 14 amino acids. In DNA, the CDR3 is TGTGCCAGCAGTCGGACAGGCTCCTACAATGAGCAGTTCTTC. Protein: CASSRTGSYNEQFF.

This clone was recorded once. The chain links TRBV28 to TRBJ2-6; the D is unclear. The germline V gene encodes CDR1 MDHEN and CDR2 SYDVKM. The CDR3 length is 16 residues. The V end lost 9 bases, the J end lost 2 bases, and 17 bases lay between the germline ends. Here the CDR3 reads CASSWIRRAGANVLTF. In nucleotides, the CDR3 is TGTGCCAGTAGCTGGATAAGGAGAGCTGGGGCCAACGTCCTGACTTTC.